The TCR beta chain described here comes from a study of OX40 agonist ivuxolimab in advanced cancers. Context from the whole study: Ivuxolimab was an agonistic, fully human IgG2 monoclonal antibody directed against OX40 (CD134), a costimulatory receptor. Partial responses occurred in three dose-escalation patients: two with cutaneous melanoma and one with hepatocellular carcinoma. Intravenous ivuxolimab was administered to patients every 2 weeks at six dose levels: 0.01, 0.1, 0.3, 1.5, 3 and 10 mg/kg. Peripheral TCRbeta sequencing was intended to test whether TCR sequence diversity was altered and clonal T-cell expansion was caused by ivuxolimab. Patients were allowed to have had prior anti-PD-1, anti-PD-L1 or anti-CTLA-4 therapy, and approximately 40% of the dose-escalation patients had been treated with checkpoint inhibitors. The dose-escalation cohort was about 86% male with a mean age of about 58 years, ranging from roughly 20 to 80. The monotherapy dose-escalation portion (N of about 57 patients) of the phase I ivuxolimab trial is reported in the paper. Of the roughly 51 dose-escalation patients, hepatocellular carcinoma was present in some 19, melanoma in roughly 15, renal cell carcinoma in 9 and head and neck cancer in 9. What the study reported, not specific to this receptor: At doses of 0.1 to 3.0 mg/kg, clonal expansion of both CD4+ and CD8+ T cells in blood was seen between baseline and week 6. After ivuxolimab, expanded clones were on average more numerous among CD8+ T cells than among CD4+ T cells. Low levels of normalized T-cell clonal expansion were also seen in some nonresponding patients. The antigen specificity of the peripheral T cells that underwent clonal expansion was not determined. In the 0.1-3.0 mg/kg groups, partial responders had among the lowest normalized peripheral clonal expansion, particularly in CD8+ T cells.

For sequencing of the TCRbeta CDR3 region, genomic DNA was extracted from the sorted cells. TCRbeta CDR3 regions were sequenced using the immunoSEQ Assay. Not all clones reach the TCRdb copy of this immuneACCESS table, which keeps in-frame sequences only. Checked studies attribute under half of the gap to unresolved V genes and leave the rest unexplained. The sample profile shows some 95,000 clones; 80% to 90% of them were found once. The ten largest account for 0.8% to 1% of the sample. The germline V gene supplies CDR1 MDHEN and CDR2 SYDVKM. V is cut back by 6 bases and J by 4 bases, with 9 bases in the junction unmatched. The CDR3, from cysteine to phenylalanine, totals 15 residues. Left in the record is the CDR3 DNA by itself, 45 bases read in frame from the first base. Worth noting for this clone: Its antigen remains unidentified. Base qualities are not recorded, but no much larger clone differs from it by a single base.

Patients with a history of autoimmune disease or receiving systemic immunosuppression were excluded from the trial. Peripheral blood for TCR sequencing was collected from all dose cohorts at baseline, on cycle 4 day 1, and on cycle 7 day 1. The samples were drawn from a first-in-human, open-label, multicenter phase I dose-escalation trial of ivuxolimab. Adults with locally advanced or metastatic melanoma, renal cell carcinoma, hepatocellular carcinoma or head and neck squamous cell carcinoma were enrolled in the trial. CD4+ and CD8+ T cells were sorted separately from peripheral blood before TCR sequencing.

This receptor was obtained from an adult with an advanced solid tumor such as melanoma, head and neck, liver or kidney cancer. Sample: CD4+ or CD8+ T cells sorted from blood, taken in a trial of the OX40 agonist ivuxolimab. The sequence is built from TRBV28 and TRBJ1-1; TRBD1 aligns with 9 central bases. CDR3 protein: CASREPGTGITEAFF. The DNA sequence is given as TGTGCCAGCAGAGAGCCCGGGACAGGGATCACTGAAGCTTTCTTT.